The clone carrying this T cell receptor (beta chain) was seen only a few times. An end of the junction does not agree with germline; a read error may underlie this. Before being chosen for sequencing, patients had shown CD8+CD57+ cell expansion by flow cytometry. CDR1 and CDR2 (germline): MNHEY, SVGAGI. The CDR3 is made up of 15 amino acids. This record comes from a study of CD8+CD57+ T cells in acquired aplastic anemia. Profiles of TCR beta VDJ and CDR3 were generated from a genomic DNA template. TCRdb called the reads again in MiXCR, with one record for every CDR3 protein. This sample has roughly 200,000 distinct CDR3 sequences, with roughly 65% found just once.

This receptor was taken from a human donor with aplastic anemia. The sequenced sample was sorted CD4+, CD8+, or CD8+CD57+ T cells (not recorded which) from PBMCs. This sequence joins TRBV6-5 and TRBJ1-1, with 10 nucleotides matching TRBD1. In nucleotides, the CDR3 is TGCGCCAGCAGTGATTCCGGGACAGGGGTCACTGAAGCTTTCTTT. It encodes CASSDSGTGVTEAFF.